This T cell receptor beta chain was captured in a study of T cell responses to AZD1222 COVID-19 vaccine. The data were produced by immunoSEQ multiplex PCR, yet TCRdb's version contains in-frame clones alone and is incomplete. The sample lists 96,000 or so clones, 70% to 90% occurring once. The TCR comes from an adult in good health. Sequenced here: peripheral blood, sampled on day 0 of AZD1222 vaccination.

As DNA, the CDR3 is TGTGCCAGCAGCCAAGTACAGCTATCAGGGGAGCCCCAGCATTTT. Its translation is CASSQVQLSGEPQHF. This sequence joins TRBV4-2 and TRBJ1-5, with D possibly being TRBD1 (6 bases). Germline loops: CDR1 LGHNA, CDR2 YNFKEQ. CDR3 length equals 15 residues. The V end lost 1 base, the J end lost 8 bases, and 15 bases lay between the germline ends.